Following are 18 T cell receptor beta chains from one sample sequenced in a study of PD-1 blockade in mismatch repair-deficient tumors. Data came from immunoSEQ multiplex PCR; TCRdb stores just in-frame clones and leaves some out. Of about 49,000 clones listed, under 85% were seen once; the top ten hold roughly 3.4%. This sample comprised PBMCs, obtained before pembrolizumab treatment. The origin of the receptors is an adult with mismatch repair-deficient cancer.

V is TRBV2 and J is TRBJ2-1; 12 bases line up with TRBD2. Germline V gene data show CDR1 as SNHLY and CDR2 as FYNNEI. The CDR3 runs 13 residues. Losses at the gene ends were 10 bases for V and 5 bases for J; bases not matched to a gene: 3. The CDR3 spells CAMTSGRDNEQFF. The CDR3 DNA reads as TGTGCCATGACTAGCGGGAGAGACAATGAGCAGTTCTTC.

V gene TRBV6-1 combines with J gene TRBJ2-7; D might be TRBD2 (6 bases). Trimming took off 4 bases at V and 0 bases at J, with 16 bases between the two ends. The CDR3 contains 16 residues. Germline CDR1 is MNHNS and CDR2 is SASEGT. CDR3 protein: CASSVRASASSYEQYF. The CDR3 nucleotides are TGTGCCAGCAGTGTCCGGGCTAGCGCGAGCTCCTACGAGCAGTACTTC.

The chain combines TRBV7-3 with TRBJ1-2, with D hard to call. Germline V gives CDR1 SGHTA, CDR2 FQGTGA. V shed 2 bases and J shed 7 bases, with 14 bases lying between them. This CDR3 has 14 amino acids. CDR3 in amino acids: CASSLYPRSGGYTF. CDR3 DNA: TGTGCCAGCAGCTTATATCCCCGAAGTGGTGGCTACACCTTC.

The chain combines TRBV5-6 with TRBJ1-5; D unclear. This CDR3 spans 17 amino acids. The V gene lost 3 bases and the J gene lost 7 bases, with 23 bases spanning the gap. Looked up from germline, CDR1 is SGHDT and CDR2 is YYEEEE. The CDR3 reads CASSSQDDGWEDQPQHF. DNA of the CDR3: TGTGCCAGCAGCTCACAAGACGACGGTTGGGAGGACCAGCCCCAGCATTTT.

The table lists this clone with a count of one. This rearrangement joins TRBV19 to TRBJ1-2; D is perhaps TRBD1 (6 bases). The V and J ends lost 5 bases and 6 bases respectively, with 16 bases between them. The CDR3 is made up of 14 amino acids. Germline lookup yields CDR1 LNHDA and CDR2 SQIVND (reference sequence). As DNA, the CDR3 is TGTGCCAGTAGTCCAGGGGAGGTTTTGGATGGCTACACCTTC. It specifies CASSPGEVLDGYTF.

The chain's CDR3 is CASSLWSRRDSNQPQHF. CDR3 nucleotides: TGTGCCAGCAGTTTATGGTCGCGACGCGATAGCAATCAGCCCCAGCATTTT. V and J are TRBV27 and TRBJ1-5, with no clear D. CDR3 size: 17 residues. Germline V gives CDR1 MNHEY, CDR2 SMNVEV (reference sequence). Trimming cost V 1 base and J 0 bases, with 13 bases left between them.

This sequence joins TRBV27 and TRBJ2-7; the match to TRBD1 covers 9 bases. CDR1 is MNHEY, CDR2 SMNVEV, per germline (reference sequence). The V and J ends lost 6 bases and 0 bases, in that order; junction bases with no gene match: 3. The CDR3 extends over 14 amino acids. The CDR3 sequence: CASRDRGSSYEQYF. As DNA, the CDR3 is TGTGCCAGCAGGGACAGGGGCAGCTCCTACGAGCAGTACTTC.

The J gene is TRBJ1-1, the V gene TRBV6-1, with TRBD1 matching over 9 bases. CDR1 is MNHNS, CDR2 SASEGT, per germline. The CDR3 covers 15 residues. With V trimmed by 6 bases and J by 2 bases, 7 bases remained unmatched. CDR3 amino acids: CASSYRDRVNTEAFF. CDR3 sequence (DNA): TGTGCCAGCAGCTATCGGGACAGGGTCAACACTGAAGCTTTCTTT.

This chain uses TRBV18 with TRBJ2-2; D is undetermined. The CDR3 is 13 residues long. CDR1 is KGHSH, CDR2 LQKENI, per germline. Trimming removed 5 bases at V and 0 bases at J, with 4 bases between. The CDR3 sequence is CASSSSNTGELFF. DNA for the CDR3: TGTGCCAGCTCAAGTTCGAACACCGGGGAGCTGTTTTTT.

The J gene is TRBJ2-1, the V gene TRBV11-1; no clear D. From germline, CDR1 is SGHAT and CDR2 FQDESV (reference sequence). CDR3 length: 14 residues. V was trimmed by 0 bases and J by 6 bases, leaving 9 bases between them. CDR3 protein: CASSLAGIANEQFF. Here the CDR3 DNA reads TGTGCCAGCAGCTTAGCAGGAATAGCCAATGAGCAGTTCTTC.

The gene calls are TRBV6-5 and TRBJ1-2, with TRBD1 as a possible D gene (6 bases). From germline, CDR1 is MNHEY and CDR2 SVGAGI. The CDR3 runs to 13 residues. Trimming took off 5 bases at V and 6 bases at J, with 13 bases between the two ends. CDR3 protein: CASSRGRQDGYTF. CDR3 coding DNA: TGTGCCAGCAGTAGGGGAAGACAGGATGGCTACACCTTC.

The rearrangement joins TRBV14 to TRBJ2-5; 9 bases map to TRBD1. V gave up 3 bases and J gave up 4 bases; unmatched junction bases: 9. There are 16 residues in the CDR3. Per germline, CDR1 SGHDN and CDR2 FVKESK. The DNA of the CDR3 is TGTGCCAGCAGCCAGACCGGGACAGGGTATGGAGAGACCCAGTACTTC. Encoded protein: CASSQTGTGYGETQYF.

The rearrangement links TRBV6-1 to TRBJ1-4; perhaps TRBD1 as D (6 bases). V was clipped by 2 bases and J by 5 bases, with 12 bases between them. The CDR3 runs 15 residues. Germline lookup yields CDR1 MNHNS and CDR2 SASEGT. The chain's CDR3 is CASSEFSRGNEKLFF. Written as DNA, the CDR3 is TGTGCCAGCAGTGAATTTTCGAGGGGGAATGAAAAACTGTTTTTT.

The chain joins TRBV27 to TRBJ2-1, with D unclear. The CDR3 is made up of 13 amino acids. With 4 bases removed from V and 8 bases from J, the gap between germline ends came to 12 bases. CDR1 is MNHEY, CDR2 SMNVEV, per germline (reference sequence). The CDR3 DNA reads TGTGCCAGCAGTTATCAAAAACGTGATGAGCAGTTCTTC. This encodes CASSYQKRDEQFF.

This clone has a single count. The chain recombines TRBV27 with TRBJ2-3, with a possible D match to TRBD1 (5 bases). Germline V gene data show CDR1 as MNHEY and CDR2 as SMNVEV (reference sequence). This CDR3 comprises 18 residues. Between the trimmed V and J ends, which lost 2 bases and 0 bases, there was a span of 18 bases. The DNA for the CDR3 is TGTGCCAGCAGTTTAAAAGTTGTGGGCCAGGGTAGCACAGATACGCAGTATTTT. It is translated as CASSLKVVGQGSTDTQYF.

J is TRBJ2-1 and V is TRBV4-2, with 9 bases fitting TRBD2. Germline V gene sequence: CDR1 LGHNA, CDR2 YNFKEQ. Germline trimming cut 4 bases from V and 5 bases from J; bases unmatched to any gene: 12. The CDR3 contains 17 residues. The CDR3 DNA reads as TGTGCCAGCAGCCCCAGGGGTAGCGGGAGCGGAGACAATGAGCAGTTCTTC. It codes for CASSPRGSGSGDNEQFF.

The chain couples TRBV5-4 to TRBJ2-7; D unclear. The CDR3 runs to 12 residues. Germline V gene data show CDR1 as SGHNT and CDR2 as YYREEE (reference sequence). Deletions cut 4 bases from V and 5 bases from J, with 10 bases between. The CDR3 loop reads CASSLLSDEQYF. CDR3 in DNA: TGTGCCAGCAGCCTGTTAAGTGACGAGCAGTACTTC.

The chain links TRBV2 to TRBJ2-1; 11 positions agree with TRBD2. Germline V CDR1 and CDR2: SNHLY, FYNNEI. With V trimmed by 9 bases and J by 6 bases, 4 bases remained unmatched. The CDR3 is 13 residues long. This CDR3 is CASLAGGFNEQFF. The CDR3 bases are TGTGCCAGTTTAGCGGGAGGGTTCAATGAGCAGTTCTTC.